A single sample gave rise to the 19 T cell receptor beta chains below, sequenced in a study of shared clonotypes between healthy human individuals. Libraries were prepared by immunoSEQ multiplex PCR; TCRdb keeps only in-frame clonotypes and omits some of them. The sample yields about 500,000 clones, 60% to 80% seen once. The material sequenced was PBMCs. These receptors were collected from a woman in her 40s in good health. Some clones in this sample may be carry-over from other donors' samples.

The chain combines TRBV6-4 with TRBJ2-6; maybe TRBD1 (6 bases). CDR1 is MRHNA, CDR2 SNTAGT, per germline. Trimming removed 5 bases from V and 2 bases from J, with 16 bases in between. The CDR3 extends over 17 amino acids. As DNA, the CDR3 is TGTGCCAGCAGTCGAAATGTTGGGGGCACTGGGGCCAACGTCCTGACTTTC. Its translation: CASSRNVGGTGANVLTF.

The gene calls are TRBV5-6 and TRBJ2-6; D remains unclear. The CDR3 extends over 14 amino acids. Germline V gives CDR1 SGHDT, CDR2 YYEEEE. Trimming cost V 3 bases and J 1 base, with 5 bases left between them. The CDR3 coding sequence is TGTGCCAGCAGCTCGTGGTCTGGGGCCAACGTCCTGACTTTC. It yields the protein CASSSWSGANVLTF.

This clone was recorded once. The CDR3 region has the DNA TGTGCCTGGACCGGGACTAGCGTATCCTACGAGCAGTACTTC. It translates to CAWTGTSVSYEQYF. V usage is TRBV30 and J usage is TRBJ2-7, with 10 bases aligning to TRBD2. V trimming: 4 bases; J trimming: 1 base; junction bases outside the gene matches: 4. Germline CDR1 and CDR2: GTSNPN and SVGIG (reference sequence). The CDR3 consists of 14 residues. The full variable domain, rest sourced from reference TRBV30 and TRBJ2-7, is SQTIHQWPATLVQPVGSPLSLECTVEGTSNPNLYWYRQAAGRGLQLLFYSVGIGQISSEVPQNLSASRPQDRQFILSSKKLLLSDSGFYLCAWTGTSVSYEQYFGPGTRLTVT.

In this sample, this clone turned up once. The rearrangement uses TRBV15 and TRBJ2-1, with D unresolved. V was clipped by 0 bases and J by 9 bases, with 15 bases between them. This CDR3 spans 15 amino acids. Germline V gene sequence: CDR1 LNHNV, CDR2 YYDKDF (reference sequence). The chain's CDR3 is CATSREKGGAGEQFF. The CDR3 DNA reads TGTGCCACCAGCAGAGAGAAGGGCGGCGCCGGTGAGCAGTTCTTC.

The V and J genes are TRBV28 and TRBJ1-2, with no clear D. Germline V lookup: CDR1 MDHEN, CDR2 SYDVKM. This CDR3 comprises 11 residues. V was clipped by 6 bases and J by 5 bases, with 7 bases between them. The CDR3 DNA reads TGTGCCAGCAGCAATCGGTATGGCTACACCTTC. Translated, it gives CASSNRYGYTF.

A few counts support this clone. The CDR3, as DNA: TGTGCCAGCAGCTCCCTGGACTCCTACACCTTC. Amino acid sequence: CASSSLDSYTF. The V call is TRBV14, the J call TRBJ1-2; D gene uncertain. The V gene lost 5 bases and the J gene lost 10 bases, with 11 bases spanning the gap. CDR1 and CDR2 (germline): SGHDN, FVKESK. The CDR3 contains 11 residues.

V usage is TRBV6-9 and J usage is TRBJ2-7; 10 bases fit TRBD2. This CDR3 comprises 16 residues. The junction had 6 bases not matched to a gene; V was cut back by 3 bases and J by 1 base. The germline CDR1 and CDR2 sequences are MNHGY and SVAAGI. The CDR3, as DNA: TGTGCCAGCAGTTACCCTCTAGCGGGAGTGTCCTACGAGCAGTACTTC. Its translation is CASSYPLAGVSYEQYF.

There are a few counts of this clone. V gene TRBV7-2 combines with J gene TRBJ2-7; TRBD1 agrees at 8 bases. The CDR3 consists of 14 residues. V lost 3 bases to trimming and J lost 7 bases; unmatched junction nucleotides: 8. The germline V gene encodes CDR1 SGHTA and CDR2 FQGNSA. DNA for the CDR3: TGTGCCAGCAGCTTCTCCCAGGGGGCGAAAGAGCAGTACTTC. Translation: CASSFSQGAKEQYF.

The CDR3 nucleotides read TGCGCCAGCAGCTCTTTTCTGGGGACGAGCTCCTACGAGCAGTACTTC. Its translation: CASSSFLGTSSYEQYF. The chain employs TRBV5-1 and TRBJ2-7, with D tentatively TRBD1 or TRBD2 (5 bases each). The germline CDR1 and CDR2 sequences are SGHRS and YFSETQ. Trimming left V 3 bases short and J 0 bases short, with 16 bases between. There are 16 residues in the CDR3. Looking up the rest from reference TRBV5-1 and TRBJ2-7 gives the full variable domain: KAGVTQTPRYLIKTRGQQVTLSCSPISGHRSVSWYQQTPGQGLQFLFEYFSETQRNKGNFPGRFSGRQFSNSRSEMNVSTLELGDSALYLCASSSFLGTSSYEQYFGPGTRLTVT.

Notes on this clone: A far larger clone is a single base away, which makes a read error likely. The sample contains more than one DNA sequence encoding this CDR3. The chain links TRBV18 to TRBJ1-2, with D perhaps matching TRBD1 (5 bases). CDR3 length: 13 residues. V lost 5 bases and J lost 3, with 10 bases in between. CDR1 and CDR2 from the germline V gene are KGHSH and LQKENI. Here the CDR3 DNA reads TGTGCCAGCTCAACCGGGACCGACTATGGCTACACCTTC. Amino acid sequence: CASSTGTDYGYTF.

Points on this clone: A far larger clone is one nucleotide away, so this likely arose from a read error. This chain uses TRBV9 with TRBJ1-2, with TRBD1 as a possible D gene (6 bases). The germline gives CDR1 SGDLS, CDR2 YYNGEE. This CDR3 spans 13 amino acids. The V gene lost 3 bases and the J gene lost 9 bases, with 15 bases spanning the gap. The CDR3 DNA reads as TGTGCCAGCAGCGGACCCGGACAGTCCCGCTACACCTTC. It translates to CASSGPGQSRYTF.

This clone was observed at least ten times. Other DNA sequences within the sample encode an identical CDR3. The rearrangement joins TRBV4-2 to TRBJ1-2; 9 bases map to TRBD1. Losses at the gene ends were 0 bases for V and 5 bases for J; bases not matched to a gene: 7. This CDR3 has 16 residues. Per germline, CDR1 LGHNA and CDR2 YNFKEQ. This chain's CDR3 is CASSQDFGDRDYGYTF. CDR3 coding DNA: TGTGCCAGCAGCCAAGACTTTGGGGACAGGGATTATGGCTACACCTTC.

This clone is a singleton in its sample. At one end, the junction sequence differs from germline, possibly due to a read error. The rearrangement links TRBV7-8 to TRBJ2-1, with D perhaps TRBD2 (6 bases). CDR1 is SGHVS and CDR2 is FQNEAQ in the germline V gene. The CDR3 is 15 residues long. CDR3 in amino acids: CASRLEGTPANEQFF. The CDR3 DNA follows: TGTGCCAGCAGGTTAGAGGGGACTCCCGCCAATGAGCAGTTCTTC.

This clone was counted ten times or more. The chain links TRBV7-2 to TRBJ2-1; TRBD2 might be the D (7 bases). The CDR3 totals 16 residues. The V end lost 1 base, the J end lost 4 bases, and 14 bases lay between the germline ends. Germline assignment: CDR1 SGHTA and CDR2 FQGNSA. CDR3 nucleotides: TGTGCCAGCAGCTTAGTTGCGGGGGCGGAGTACAATGAGCAGTTCTTC. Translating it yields CASSLVAGAEYNEQFF.

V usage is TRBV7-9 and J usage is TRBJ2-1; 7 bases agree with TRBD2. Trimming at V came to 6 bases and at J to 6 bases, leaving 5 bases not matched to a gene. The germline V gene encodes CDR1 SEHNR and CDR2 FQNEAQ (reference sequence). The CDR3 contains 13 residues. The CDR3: CASRFRGVNEQFF. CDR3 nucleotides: TGTGCCAGCAGGTTCCGGGGGGTCAATGAGCAGTTCTTC.

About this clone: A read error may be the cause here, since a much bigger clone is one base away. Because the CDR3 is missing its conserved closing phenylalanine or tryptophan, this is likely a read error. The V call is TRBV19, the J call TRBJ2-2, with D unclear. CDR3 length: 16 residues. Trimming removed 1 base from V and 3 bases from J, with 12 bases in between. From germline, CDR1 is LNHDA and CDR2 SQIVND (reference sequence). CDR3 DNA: TGTGCCAGTAGTATAGTGAGTAGCTACTACACCGGGGAGCTGTTTCTT. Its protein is CASSIVSSYYTGELFL.

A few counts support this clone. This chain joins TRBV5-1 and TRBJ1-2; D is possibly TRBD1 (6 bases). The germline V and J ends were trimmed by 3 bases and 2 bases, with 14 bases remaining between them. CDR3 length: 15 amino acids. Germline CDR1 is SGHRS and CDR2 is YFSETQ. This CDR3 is CASSSGDTLNYGYTF. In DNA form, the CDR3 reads TGCGCCAGCAGCTCCGGGGACACACTGAACTATGGCTACACCTTC. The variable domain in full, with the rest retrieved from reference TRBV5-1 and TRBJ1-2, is KAGVTQTPRYLIKTRGQQVTLSCSPISGHRSVSWYQQTPGQGLQFLFEYFSETQRNKGNFPGRFSGRQFSNSRSEMNVSTLELGDSALYLCASSSGDTLNYGYTFGSGTRLTVV.

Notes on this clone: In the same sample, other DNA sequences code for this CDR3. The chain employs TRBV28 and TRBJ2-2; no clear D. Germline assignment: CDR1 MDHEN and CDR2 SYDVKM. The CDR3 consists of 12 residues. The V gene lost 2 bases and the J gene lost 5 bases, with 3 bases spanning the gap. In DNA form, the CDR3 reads TGTGCCAGCAGTTTAACAACCGGGGAGCTGTTTTTT. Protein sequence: CASSLTTGELFF.

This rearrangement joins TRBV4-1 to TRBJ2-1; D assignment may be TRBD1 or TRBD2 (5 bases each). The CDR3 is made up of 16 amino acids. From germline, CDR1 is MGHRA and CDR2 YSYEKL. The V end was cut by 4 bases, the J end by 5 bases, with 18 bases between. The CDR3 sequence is CASSRRGALGDNEQFF. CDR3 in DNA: TGCGCCAGCAGCCGCCGAGGGGCACTAGGAGACAATGAGCAGTTCTTC.